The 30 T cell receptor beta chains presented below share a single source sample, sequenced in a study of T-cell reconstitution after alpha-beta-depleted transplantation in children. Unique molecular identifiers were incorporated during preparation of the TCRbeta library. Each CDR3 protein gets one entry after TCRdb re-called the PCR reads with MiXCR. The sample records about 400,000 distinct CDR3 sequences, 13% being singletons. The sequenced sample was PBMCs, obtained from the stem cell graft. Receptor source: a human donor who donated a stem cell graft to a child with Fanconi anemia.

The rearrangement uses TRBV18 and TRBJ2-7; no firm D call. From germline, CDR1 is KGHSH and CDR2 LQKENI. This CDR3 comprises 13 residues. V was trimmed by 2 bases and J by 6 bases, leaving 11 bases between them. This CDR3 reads CASSPNEIREQYV. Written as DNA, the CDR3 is TGTGCCAGCTCACCAAATGAAATCCGCGAGCAGTACGTC.

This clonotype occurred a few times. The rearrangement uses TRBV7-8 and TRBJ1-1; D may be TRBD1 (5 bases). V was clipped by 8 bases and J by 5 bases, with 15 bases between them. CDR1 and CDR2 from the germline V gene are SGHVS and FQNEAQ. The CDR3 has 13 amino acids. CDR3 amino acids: CASQGRLRTEAFF. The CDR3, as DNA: TGTGCCAGCCAGGGACGGTTGAGGACTGAAGCTTTCTTT.

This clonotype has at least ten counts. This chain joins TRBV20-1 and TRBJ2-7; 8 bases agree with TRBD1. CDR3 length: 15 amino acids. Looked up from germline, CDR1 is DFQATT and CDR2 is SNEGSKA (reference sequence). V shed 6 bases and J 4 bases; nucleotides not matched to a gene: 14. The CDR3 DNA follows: TGCAGTGCGCCGCTTCCGGGACAGGCATCTTACGAGCAGTACTTC. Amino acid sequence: CSAPLPGQASYEQYF.

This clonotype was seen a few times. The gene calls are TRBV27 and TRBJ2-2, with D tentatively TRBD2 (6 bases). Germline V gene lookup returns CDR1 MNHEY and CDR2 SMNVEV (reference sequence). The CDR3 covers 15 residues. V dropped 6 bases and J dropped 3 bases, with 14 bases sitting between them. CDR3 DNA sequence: TGTGCCAGCAGCTGGGTAGCGGAACACACCGGGGAGCTGTTTTTT. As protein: CASSWVAEHTGELFF.

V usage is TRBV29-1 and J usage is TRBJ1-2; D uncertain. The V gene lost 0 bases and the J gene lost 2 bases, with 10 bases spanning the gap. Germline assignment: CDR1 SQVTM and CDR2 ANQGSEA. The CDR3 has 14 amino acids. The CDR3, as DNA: TGCAGCGTTGAAGATCAAACAGCGAACTATGGCTACACCTTC. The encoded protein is CSVEDQTANYGYTF.

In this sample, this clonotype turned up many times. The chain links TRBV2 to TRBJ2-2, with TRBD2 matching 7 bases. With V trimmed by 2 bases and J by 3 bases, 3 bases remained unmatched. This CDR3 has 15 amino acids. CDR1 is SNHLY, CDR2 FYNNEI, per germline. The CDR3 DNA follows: TGTGCCAGCAGTGAATGGGGGGGGGACACCGGGGAGCTGTTTTTT. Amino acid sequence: CASSEWGGDTGELFF. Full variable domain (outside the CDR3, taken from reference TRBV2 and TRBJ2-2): EPEVTQTPSHQVTQMGQEVILRCVPISNHLYFYWYRQILGQKVEFLVSFYNNEISEKSEIFDDQFSVERPDGSNFTLKIRSTKLEDSAMYFCASSEWGGDTGELFFGEGSRLTVL.

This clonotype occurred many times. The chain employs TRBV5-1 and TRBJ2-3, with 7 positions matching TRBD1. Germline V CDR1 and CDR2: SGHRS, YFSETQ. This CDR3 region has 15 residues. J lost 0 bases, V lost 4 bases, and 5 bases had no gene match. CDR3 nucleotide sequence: TGCGCCAGCAGCCTGATGGACAGGAGCACAGATACGCAGTATTTT. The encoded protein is CASSLMDRSTDTQYF.

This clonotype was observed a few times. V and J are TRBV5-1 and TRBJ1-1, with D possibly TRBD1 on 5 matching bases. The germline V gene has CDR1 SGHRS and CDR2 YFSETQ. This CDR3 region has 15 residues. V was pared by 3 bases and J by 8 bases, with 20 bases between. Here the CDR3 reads CASSSGTVQWREAFF. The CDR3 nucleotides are TGCGCCAGCAGCTCTGGGACTGTACAGTGGAGAGAAGCTTTCTTT.

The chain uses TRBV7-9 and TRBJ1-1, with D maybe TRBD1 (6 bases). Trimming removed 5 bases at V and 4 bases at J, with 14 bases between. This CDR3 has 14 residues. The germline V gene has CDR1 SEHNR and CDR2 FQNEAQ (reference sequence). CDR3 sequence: CASSALQGTTEAFF. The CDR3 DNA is TGTGCCAGCAGCGCCCTTCAGGGGACCACTGAAGCTTTCTTT.

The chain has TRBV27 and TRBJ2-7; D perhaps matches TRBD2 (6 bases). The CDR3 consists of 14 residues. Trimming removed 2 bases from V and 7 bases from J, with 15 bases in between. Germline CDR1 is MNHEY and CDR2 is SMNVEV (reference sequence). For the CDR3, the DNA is TGTGCCAGCAGTTTAAGAGTCAGGGCGGGGGAGCAGTACTTC. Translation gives CASSLRVRAGEQYF.

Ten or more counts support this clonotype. This chain's CDR3 is CSADLGTEETQYF. The CDR3 DNA reads as TGCAGTGCAGATCTAGGGACAGAAGAGACCCAGTACTTC. V and J are TRBV20-1 and TRBJ2-5, with TRBD1 matching 7 bases. The CDR3 extends over 13 amino acids. J was trimmed by 3 bases and V by 6 bases; bases with no gene match: 7. CDR1 and CDR2 from the germline V gene are DFQATT and SNEGSKA (reference sequence).

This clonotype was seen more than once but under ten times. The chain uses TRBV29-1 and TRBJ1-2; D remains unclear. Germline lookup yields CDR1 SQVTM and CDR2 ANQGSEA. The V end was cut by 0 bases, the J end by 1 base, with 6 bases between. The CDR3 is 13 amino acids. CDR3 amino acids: CSVEEGRNYGYTF. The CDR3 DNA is TGCAGCGTTGAAGAAGGACGTAACTATGGCTACACCTTC.

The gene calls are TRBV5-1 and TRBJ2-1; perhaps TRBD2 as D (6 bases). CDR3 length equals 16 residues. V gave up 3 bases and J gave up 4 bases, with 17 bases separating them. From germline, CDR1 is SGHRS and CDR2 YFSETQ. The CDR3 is CASSWTSGRRYNEQFF. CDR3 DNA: TGCGCCAGCAGCTGGACCTCAGGGAGGCGGTACAATGAGCAGTTCTTC.

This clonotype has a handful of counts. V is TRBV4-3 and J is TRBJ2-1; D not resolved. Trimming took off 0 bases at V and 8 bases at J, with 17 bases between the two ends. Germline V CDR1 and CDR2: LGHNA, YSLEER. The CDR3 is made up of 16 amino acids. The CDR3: CASSQDMAAVDDEQFF. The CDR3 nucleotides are TGCGCCAGCAGCCAAGATATGGCGGCTGTCGACGATGAGCAGTTCTTC.

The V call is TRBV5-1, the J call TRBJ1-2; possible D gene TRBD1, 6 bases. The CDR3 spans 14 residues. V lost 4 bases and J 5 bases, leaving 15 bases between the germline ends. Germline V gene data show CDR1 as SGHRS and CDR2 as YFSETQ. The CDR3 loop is CASSPTQGNYGYTF. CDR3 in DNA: TGCGCCAGCAGCCCTACACAGGGAAATTATGGCTACACCTTC.

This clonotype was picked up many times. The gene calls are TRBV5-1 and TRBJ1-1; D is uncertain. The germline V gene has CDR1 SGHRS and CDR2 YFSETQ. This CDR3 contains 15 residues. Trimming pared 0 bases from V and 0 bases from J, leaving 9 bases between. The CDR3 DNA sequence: TGCGCCAGCAGCTTGGAATACACCATGAACACTGAAGCTTTCTTT. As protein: CASSLEYTMNTEAFF. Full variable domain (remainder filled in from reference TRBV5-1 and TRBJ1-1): KAGVTQTPRYLIKTRGQQVTLSCSPISGHRSVSWYQQTPGQGLQFLFEYFSETQRNKGNFPGRFSGRQFSNSRSEMNVSTLELGDSALYLCASSLEYTMNTEAFFGQGTRLTVV.

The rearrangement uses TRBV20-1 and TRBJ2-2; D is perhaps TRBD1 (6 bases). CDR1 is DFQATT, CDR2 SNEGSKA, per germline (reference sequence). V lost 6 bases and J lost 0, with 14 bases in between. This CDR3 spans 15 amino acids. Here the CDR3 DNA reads TGCAGTGCCCTACAAGGGGGAACGAACACCGGGGAGCTGTTTTTT. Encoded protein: CSALQGGTNTGELFF.

The CDR3 DNA follows: TGCGCCAGCAGCCAGAGAGGGACAGGTCTTGATCAGCCCCAGCATTTT. Translation gives CASSQRGTGLDQPQHF. The J gene is TRBJ1-5, the V gene TRBV4-1; 8 positions agree with TRBD1. The CDR3 has 16 amino acids. J was trimmed by 5 bases and V by 3 bases; bases with no gene match: 9. Germline loops: CDR1 MGHRA, CDR2 YSYEKL.

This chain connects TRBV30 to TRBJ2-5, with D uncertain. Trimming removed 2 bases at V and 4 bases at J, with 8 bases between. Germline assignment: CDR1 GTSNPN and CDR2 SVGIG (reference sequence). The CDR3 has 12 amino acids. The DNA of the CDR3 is TGTGCCTGGAGTCGGCGCGGAGAGACCCAGTACTTC. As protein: CAWSRRGETQYF.

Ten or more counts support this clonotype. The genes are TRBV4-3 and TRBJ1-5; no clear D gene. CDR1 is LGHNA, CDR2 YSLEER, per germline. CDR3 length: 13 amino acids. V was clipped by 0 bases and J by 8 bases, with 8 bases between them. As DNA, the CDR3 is TGCGCCAGCAGCCAAGACCTATTGAAGCCCCAGCATTTT. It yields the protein CASSQDLLKPQHF.

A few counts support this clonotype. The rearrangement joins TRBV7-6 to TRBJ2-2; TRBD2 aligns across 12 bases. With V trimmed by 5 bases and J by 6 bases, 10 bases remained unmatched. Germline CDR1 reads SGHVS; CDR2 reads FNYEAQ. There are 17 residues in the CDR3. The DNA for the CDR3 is TGTGCCAGCAGCCCTAGCGGGGGGGCCTTTATCGCCGGGGAGCTGTTTTTT. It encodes CASSPSGGAFIAGELFF.

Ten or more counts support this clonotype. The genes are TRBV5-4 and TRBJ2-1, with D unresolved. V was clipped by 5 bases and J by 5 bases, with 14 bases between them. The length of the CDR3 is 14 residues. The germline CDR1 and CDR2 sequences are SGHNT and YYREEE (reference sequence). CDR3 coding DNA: TGTGCCAGCAGTTCACCCCGGGCCAACAATGAGCAGTTCTTC. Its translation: CASSSPRANNEQFF.

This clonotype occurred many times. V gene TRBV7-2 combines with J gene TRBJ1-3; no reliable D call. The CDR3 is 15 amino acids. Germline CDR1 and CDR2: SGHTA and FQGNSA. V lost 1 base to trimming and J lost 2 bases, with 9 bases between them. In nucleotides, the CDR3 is TGTGCCAGCAGCTTAGAAGTCTCCACTGGAAACACCATATATTTT. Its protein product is CASSLEVSTGNTIYF. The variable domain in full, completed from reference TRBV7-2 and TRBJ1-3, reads GAGVSQSPSNKVTEKGKDVELRCDPISGHTALYWYRQSLGQGLEFLIYFQGNSAPDKSGLPSDRFSAERTGGSVSTLTIQRTQQEDSAVYLCASSLEVSTGNTIYFGEGSWLTVV.

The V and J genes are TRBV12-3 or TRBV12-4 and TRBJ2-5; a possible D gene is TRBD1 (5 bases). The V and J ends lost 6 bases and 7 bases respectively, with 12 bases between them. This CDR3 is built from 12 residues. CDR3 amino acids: CASSQGVRTQYF. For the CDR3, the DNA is TGTGCCAGCAGCCAAGGGGTTAGGACCCAGTACTTC.

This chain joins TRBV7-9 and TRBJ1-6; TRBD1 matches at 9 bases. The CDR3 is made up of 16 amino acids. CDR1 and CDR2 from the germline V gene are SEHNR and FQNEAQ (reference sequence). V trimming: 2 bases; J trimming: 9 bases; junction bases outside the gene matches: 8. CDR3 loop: CASSLYRGQGRSPLHF. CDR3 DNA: TGTGCCAGCAGCTTATATCGGGGACAGGGACGTTCACCCCTCCACTTT.

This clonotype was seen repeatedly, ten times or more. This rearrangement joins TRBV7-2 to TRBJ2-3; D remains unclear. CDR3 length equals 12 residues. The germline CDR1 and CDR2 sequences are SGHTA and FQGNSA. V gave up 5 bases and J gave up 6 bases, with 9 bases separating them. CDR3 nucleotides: TGTGCCAGCAGCCCTCAAGGGGATACGCAGTATTTT. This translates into CASSPQGDTQYF.

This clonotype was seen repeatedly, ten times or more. This CDR3 reads CASSLQAGEAFF. The CDR3 DNA reads as TGTGCCAGCAGTTTACAGGCAGGAGAAGCTTTCTTT. The genes are TRBV12-3 or TRBV12-4 and TRBJ1-1; D is undetermined. This CDR3 comprises 12 residues. V lost 2 bases and J lost 8, with 9 bases in between.

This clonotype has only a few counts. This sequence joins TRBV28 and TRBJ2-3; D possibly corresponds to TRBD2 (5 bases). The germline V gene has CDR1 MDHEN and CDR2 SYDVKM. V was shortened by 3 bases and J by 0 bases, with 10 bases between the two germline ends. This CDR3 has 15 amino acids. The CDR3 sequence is CASSLTGFSTDTQYF. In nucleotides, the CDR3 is TGTGCCAGCAGTTTGACGGGGTTCAGCACAGATACGCAGTATTTT.

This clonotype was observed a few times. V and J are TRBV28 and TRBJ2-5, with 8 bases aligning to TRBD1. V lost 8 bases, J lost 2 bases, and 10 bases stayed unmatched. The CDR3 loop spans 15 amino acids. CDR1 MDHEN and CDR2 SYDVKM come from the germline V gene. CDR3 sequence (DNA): TGTGCCAGCCTCGGGACAGGATCGACTCAAGAGACCCAGTACTTC. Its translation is CASLGTGSTQETQYF.

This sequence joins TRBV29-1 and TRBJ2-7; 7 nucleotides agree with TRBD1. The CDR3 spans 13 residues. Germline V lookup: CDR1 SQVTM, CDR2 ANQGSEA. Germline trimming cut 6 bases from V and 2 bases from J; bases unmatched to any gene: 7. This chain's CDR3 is CSVGDSDPYEQYF. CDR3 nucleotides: TGCAGCGTGGGGGACAGCGATCCCTACGAGCAGTACTTC.